This T cell receptor beta chain was sequenced during a study of beta chain features in type 1 diabetes. Findings and caveats of the study: PCR might favor shorter templates, but any such skew would affect patients and controls equally.

Expressed TCRB transcripts were sequenced, since all the RNA that had been isolated was reverse transcribed. TCRdb keeps only in-frame clones here, not all; method: immunoSEQ multiplex PCR. The table records hundreds of thousands of clones, roughly an eighth of them present only once. The CDR3 length is 15 residues. V gave up 6 bases and J gave up 4 bases; unmatched junction bases: 7. Germline CDR1 and CDR2: LNHDA and SQIVND (reference sequence). This clone was seen a few times. What it recognizes is unknown. The chain recombines TRBV19 with TRBJ2-3, with 10 bases aligning to TRBD2. The specimen sequenced was naive CD4+ T cells from blood. This clonotype originated in a man aged 18-30 years in good health. The CDR3 loop reads CASSPGLAHPDTQYF. CDR3 nucleotides: TGTGCCAGTAGCCCGGGACTAGCGCACCCAGATACGCAGTATTTT.